The 29 T cell receptor beta chains given below trace back to one sample, sequenced in a study of Graves' ophthalmopathy and Graves' hyperthyroidism. Amplifying from RNA transcripts, the study obtained TCR beta CDR3 regions. Amplification began with first-round RT-PCR using HTBI primers, then second-round multiplex PCR was performed. One entry per CDR3 protein, called by TCRdb with MiXCR from the multiplex PCR reads. The sample contains some 520,000 distinct CDR3 sequences, roughly an eighth of which appear only once. The specimen was blood. The receptor source for this set is a woman aged 30 to 39 with Graves' ophthalmopathy.

This chain connects TRBV12-3 or TRBV12-4 to TRBJ1-5, with D unclear. Trimming removed 1 base from V and 3 bases from J, with 22 bases in between. The CDR3 sequence is 19 residues long. The CDR3 region has the DNA TGTGCCAGCAGTTTAGAACCCCGAAGGGCAGGTGGATACAATCAGCCCCAGCATTTT. It codes for CASSLEPRRAGGYNQPQHF.

This clonotype has ten or more counts. The chain carries TRBV15 and TRBJ2-7; no firm D call. Per germline, CDR1 LNHNV and CDR2 YYDKDF (reference sequence). This CDR3 is 14 amino acids long. With 3 bases removed from V and 0 bases from J, the gap between germline ends came to 9 bases. The CDR3 region has the DNA TGTGCCACCAGCAGGGACCCCAGCTCCTACGAGCAGTACTTC. Translation: CATSRDPSSYEQYF.

This clonotype was seen at least ten times. J is TRBJ2-6 and V is TRBV19; no clear D gene. With 10 bases removed from V and 0 bases from J, the gap between germline ends came to 16 bases. Germline V CDR1 and CDR2: LNHDA, SQIVND (reference sequence). The CDR3 totals 16 residues. For the CDR3, the DNA is TGTGCCACAAACATTAACGCCGGCTCTGGGGCCAACGTCCTGACTTTC. Translation gives CATNINAGSGANVLTF.

This clonotype was seen ten or more times. This rearrangement joins TRBV29-1 to TRBJ2-5, with TRBD2 matching 9 bases. With V trimmed by 5 bases and J by 5 bases, 6 bases remained unmatched. The CDR3 runs to 13 residues. From germline, CDR1 is SQVTM and CDR2 ANQGSEA. The CDR3 sequence is CSVSGRYGETQYF. The CDR3 bases are TGCAGCGTTAGCGGGAGGTACGGCGAGACCCAGTACTTC.

There are many counts of this clonotype. The chain carries TRBV9 and TRBJ1-1; D possibly corresponds to TRBD1 (5 bases). Between the trimmed V and J ends, which lost 8 bases and 5 bases, there was a span of 22 bases. CDR3 length equals 15 residues. Germline V gives CDR1 SGDLS, CDR2 YYNGEE. The CDR3 DNA reads as TGTGCCAGTTCTACTGGGGCGGCGCCGATGACTGAAGCTTTCTTT. This encodes CASSTGAAPMTEAFF.

This clonotype was counted at least ten times. The rearrangement links TRBV27 to TRBJ1-5; 11 nucleotides agree with TRBD1. The ends lost 6 bases at V and 3 bases at J; junction bases unmatched: 7. Germline V gives CDR1 MNHEY, CDR2 SMNVEV (reference sequence). This CDR3 is built from 16 residues. CDR3 in amino acids: CASRVGTGGTNQPQHF. CDR3 DNA: TGTGCCAGCAGGGTAGGGACAGGGGGTACCAATCAGCCCCAGCATTTT.

On this clonotype: Sequence at one end of the junction differs from germline and may be a read error. This chain joins TRBV19 and TRBJ1-5; tentatively, D is TRBD1 (6 bases). The CDR3 covers 14 residues. Germline V gene sequence: CDR1 LNHDA, CDR2 SQIVND (reference sequence). The chain's CDR3 is CASRPLGGHQPLHF. In DNA, the CDR3 is TGTGCCAGTAGGCCTTTGGGGGGACACCAGCCCCTGCATTTT. The whole variable domain, remainder taken from reference TRBV19 and TRBJ1-5, is DGGITQSPKYLFRKEGQNVTLSCEQNLNHDAMYWYRQDPGQGLRLIYYSQIVNDFQKGDIAEGYSVSREKKESFPLTVTSAQKNPTAFYLCASRPLGGHQPLHFGDGTRLSIL.

This clonotype came up a few times. This chain joins TRBV4-2 and TRBJ2-4; 10 positions match TRBD1. The CDR3 runs to 14 residues. The trim removed 0 bases at V and 15 bases at J, leaving 8 bases unmatched. Germline V gene sequence: CDR1 LGHNA, CDR2 YNFKEQ. CDR3 amino acids: CASSQDWDRGFRYF. DNA of the CDR3: TGTGCCAGCAGCCAAGATTGGGACAGGGGATTTCGGTACTTC.

Many counts were recorded for this clonotype. The chain carries TRBV5-6 and TRBJ2-7; TRBD2 agrees at 10 bases. V lost 1 base, J lost 1 base, and 8 bases stayed unmatched. The germline V gene encodes CDR1 SGHDT and CDR2 YYEEEE. The CDR3 extends over 17 amino acids. The DNA of the CDR3 is TGTGCCAGCAGCTTGAGGCTAGCGGGAGTGGAGTCCTACGAGCAGTACTTC. The encoded protein is CASSLRLAGVESYEQYF.

This clonotype showed up many times. V is TRBV6-1 and J is TRBJ2-2; 8 bases align to TRBD1. CDR3 length: 15 amino acids. CDR1 is MNHNS, CDR2 SASEGT, per germline. After removal of 7 bases from V and 4 bases from J, the junction contained 8 bases not matched to a gene. CDR3 protein: CASKLGQGFTGELFF. The CDR3 DNA is TGTGCCAGCAAGCTTGGACAGGGATTCACCGGGGAGCTGTTTTTT.

In its sample, this clonotype was seen many times. The CDR3 nucleotides read TGTGCCAGCAGTGAAGCGACAGGGGCTAACTATGGCTACACCTTC. Protein sequence: CASSEATGANYGYTF. The rearrangement links TRBV6-1 to TRBJ1-2, with TRBD1 identical over 8 bases. Germline CDR1 is MNHNS and CDR2 is SASEGT. CDR3 size: 15 residues. V lost 0 bases to trimming and J lost 0 bases; unmatched junction nucleotides: 0.

The table lists this clonotype with many counts. The chain couples TRBV15 to TRBJ2-7, with D possibly being TRBD2 (6 bases). The CDR3 has 15 amino acids. Deletions cut 0 bases from V and 2 bases from J, with 11 bases between. CDR1 LNHNV and CDR2 YYDKDF come from the germline V gene (reference sequence). Written as DNA, the CDR3 is TGTGCCACCAGCAGAGATCGTAGCGGAGCCTACGAGCAGTACTTC. The encoded protein is CATSRDRSGAYEQYF.

This clonotype was detected ten times or more. The J gene is TRBJ1-2, the V gene TRBV6-2 or TRBV6-3, with TRBD1 identical over 7 bases. Germline V gene lookup returns CDR1 MNHEY and CDR2 SVGEGT. Trimming removed 5 bases from V and 1 base from J; junction bases left unmatched: 7. This CDR3 contains 15 residues. The CDR3 sequence is CASSGGTDLNYGYTF. The CDR3 DNA reads TGTGCCAGCAGTGGAGGGACAGATCTTAACTATGGCTACACCTTC.

This clonotype was counted ten times or more. The CDR3 is CASSFLNREQYF. CDR3 nucleotide sequence: TGTGCCAGCAGTTTTCTCAACCGTGAGCAGTACTTC. V is TRBV28 and J is TRBJ2-7; D is unclear. CDR1 and CDR2 from the germline V gene are MDHEN and SYDVKM. The CDR3 sequence is 12 residues long. The V gene lost 3 bases and the J gene lost 7 bases, with 10 bases spanning the gap.

This clonotype turned up a few times. This chain links TRBV5-1 with TRBJ2-5; 8 bases match TRBD2. Trimming took 0 bases from V and 4 from J; bases not matched to a gene: 5. Per the germline V gene, CDR1 is SGHRS and CDR2 is YFSETQ. This CDR3 comprises 15 residues. The CDR3 spells CASSLASGGRETQYF. The CDR3 nucleotides are TGCGCCAGCAGCTTGGCCTCGGGGGGGCGAGAGACCCAGTACTTC.

This clonotype was counted only a few times. The CDR3 end shows no conserved phenylalanine or tryptophan, and so a read error is likely. This sequence joins TRBV7-9 and TRBJ1-1; D ambiguous. This CDR3 spans 13 amino acids. V was shortened by 8 bases and J by 1 base, with 11 bases between the two germline ends. Germline V gene sequence: CDR1 SEHNR, CDR2 FQNEAQ (reference sequence). CDR3 DNA: TGTGCCAGCTGTCAGATGGGGAACACTGAAGCTTTCGTT. Protein: CASCQMGNTEAFV.

This clonotype was detected only a few times. The chain is built from TRBV28 and TRBJ2-7; D gene ambiguous. Germline V gene data show CDR1 as MDHEN and CDR2 as SYDVKM. The CDR3 totals 15 residues. Trimming cost V 2 bases and J 2 bases, with 13 bases left between them. This CDR3 reads CASSLELRYPYEQYF. For the CDR3, the DNA is TGTGCCAGCAGTTTAGAGCTCCGCTACCCCTACGAGCAGTACTTC.

This clonotype occurred many times. The chain has TRBV29-1 and TRBJ2-2; D remains ambiguous. Trimming pared 4 bases from V and 4 bases from J, leaving 7 bases between. Germline V gives CDR1 SQVTM, CDR2 ANQGSEA. The CDR3 extends over 12 amino acids. DNA for the CDR3: TGCAGCGTTGCCGGATTCACCGGGGAGCTGTTTTTT. This gives the protein CSVAGFTGELFF.

The chain recombines TRBV6-4 with TRBJ2-7; weak D call: TRBD1 (5 bases). Germline CDR1 MRHNA, CDR2 SNTAGT. The CDR3 consists of 15 residues. Trimming stripped 5 bases from V and 4 bases from J, with 18 bases between. The DNA for the CDR3 is TGTGCCAGCAGTTACCAGCCTCGGACACTTTACGAGCAGTACTTC. This gives the protein CASSYQPRTLYEQYF.

This clonotype showed up many times. This may arise from a read error, as a much more abundant clone is one base away. The chain has TRBV6-1 and TRBJ2-5; D might be TRBD2 (5 bases). The CDR3 spans 13 residues. V lost 6 bases and J lost 7, with 15 bases in between. Germline V gives CDR1 MNHNS, CDR2 SASEGT. CDR3 residues: CASRRSGRGTQYF. The CDR3 DNA follows: TGTGCCAGCAGAAGGTCGGGGAGAGGGACCCAGTACTTC.

In its sample, this clonotype was seen a few times. This rearrangement joins TRBV7-2 to TRBJ2-5; 10 nucleotides line up with TRBD1. Germline V lookup: CDR1 SGHTA, CDR2 FQGNSA. This CDR3 comprises 15 residues. J gave up 4 bases and V 5 bases, and 7 bases lay outside the gene matches. This chain's CDR3 is CASSPRDRGAETQYF. In DNA form, the CDR3 reads TGTGCCAGCAGCCCAAGGGACAGGGGAGCAGAGACCCAGTACTTC. The full variable domain, with the rest looked up from reference TRBV7-2 and TRBJ2-5, is GAGVSQSPSNKVTEKGKDVELRCDPISGHTALYWYRQSLGQGLEFLIYFQGNSAPDKSGLPSDRFSAERTGGSVSTLTIQRTQQEDSAVYLCASSPRDRGAETQYFGPGTRLLVL.

To note about this clonotype: The germline gene is not matched at one end of the junction; a read error may be the cause. The chain is built from TRBV2 and TRBJ2-5; D might be TRBD2 (7 bases). The CDR3 has 10 amino acids. Germline V CDR1 and CDR2: SNHLY, FYNNEI. The CDR3 nucleotides read TGTGCCAGCAGAGGGGGGGTAGTCTTCTTC. It specifies CASRGGVVFF.

This clonotype came up many times. The J gene is TRBJ1-2, the V gene TRBV6-1, with D perhaps TRBD1 (5 bases). Trimming pared 4 bases from V and 3 bases from J, leaving 9 bases between. CDR1 and CDR2 (germline): MNHNS, SASEGT. The CDR3 sequence is 13 residues long. For the CDR3, the DNA is TGTGCCAGCAGTGTCGACAGCCACTATGGCTACACCTTC. It translates to CASSVDSHYGYTF.

This clonotype was seen many times. V usage is TRBV15 and J usage is TRBJ2-7; the D is unclear. The CDR3 consists of 11 residues. V shed 3 bases and J shed 4 bases, with 4 bases lying between them. Germline V gene sequence: CDR1 LNHNV, CDR2 YYDKDF (reference sequence). The CDR3 protein is CATSRGYEQYF. The CDR3 nucleotides read TGTGCCACCAGCAGGGGTTACGAGCAGTACTTC.

The CDR3 nucleotides read TGTGCCAGCAGCCCGCGGACAGGGGGCGTCGGGGAGCTGTTTTTT. It yields the protein CASSPRTGGVGELFF. The chain is built from TRBV11-1 and TRBJ2-2; the match to TRBD1 covers 11 bases. CDR1 SGHAT and CDR2 FQDESV come from the germline V gene (reference sequence). V lost 5 bases to trimming and J lost 7 bases; unmatched junction nucleotides: 6. CDR3 length: 15 amino acids.

This clonotype was counted between two and nine times. No conserved phenylalanine or tryptophan ends this CDR3, so it is likely a read error. V usage is TRBV6-5 and J usage is TRBJ1-5; D is unresolved. Trimming cost V 2 bases and J 0 bases, with 11 bases left between them. Germline loops: CDR1 MNHEY, CDR2 SVGAGI. The CDR3 is made up of 16 amino acids. The CDR3 sequence: CASSYRLLHSNQPQHY. CDR3 coding DNA: TGTGCCAGCAGTTACCGCCTGCTCCATAGCAATCAGCCCCAGCATTAT.

This clonotype was seen at least ten times. V is TRBV19 and J is TRBJ1-6; TRBD1 matches 9 bases. The CDR3 sequence is 14 residues long. The trim removed 3 bases at V and 8 bases at J, leaving 2 bases unmatched. Germline CDR1 is LNHDA and CDR2 is SQIVND (reference sequence). The CDR3 here is CASSINRGHSPLHF. Written as DNA, the CDR3 is TGTGCCAGTAGTATCAACAGGGGGCATTCACCCCTCCACTTT.

This clonotype was seen at least ten times. The chain employs TRBV28 and TRBJ1-5; TRBD1 agrees at 8 bases. Germline CDR1 is MDHEN and CDR2 is SYDVKM. The ends lost 0 bases at V and 6 bases at J; junction bases unmatched: 1. The CDR3 consists of 14 residues. The CDR3 loop reads CASSLWTGVQPQHF. The CDR3 DNA sequence: TGTGCCAGCAGTTTATGGACAGGGGTTCAGCCCCAGCATTTT.

This clonotype has at least ten counts. This chain joins TRBV12-3 or TRBV12-4 and TRBJ2-4; tentatively, D is TRBD1 (6 bases). The V gene lost 5 bases and the J gene lost 0 bases, with 17 bases spanning the gap. The CDR3 loop spans 17 amino acids. CDR3 in DNA: TGTGCCAGCAGTAACCCCCGGGCAGGGGTAGCCAAAAACATTCAGTACTTC. It translates to CASSNPRAGVAKNIQYF.